This T cell receptor beta chain was retrieved from a study of blood T cell repertoires in COVID-19. Study at large: Material from acute and convalescent COVID-19 was sourced from the United States, Italy and Spain.

Assay used: immunoSEQ multiplex PCR; TCRdb lists only in-frame clones, some missing. In the table there are approximately 350,000 clones, 80% to 90% of which are singletons. V lost 0 bases, J lost 7 bases, and 24 bases lay in between. The CDR3 contains 18 residues. Germline V gene lookup returns CDR1 SGHAT and CDR2 FQNNGV. The source of this sequence is a woman aged 30 to 39 with COVID-19, enrolled during active disease. The chain is built from TRBV11-2 and TRBJ1-1; D unclear. The sample consisted of peripheral blood. The CDR3 loop reads CASSLDHRVFGGRNEAFF. CDR3 nucleotide sequence: TGTGCCAGCAGCTTAGATCACCGGGTGTTTGGAGGCCGAAATGAAGCTTTCTTT.